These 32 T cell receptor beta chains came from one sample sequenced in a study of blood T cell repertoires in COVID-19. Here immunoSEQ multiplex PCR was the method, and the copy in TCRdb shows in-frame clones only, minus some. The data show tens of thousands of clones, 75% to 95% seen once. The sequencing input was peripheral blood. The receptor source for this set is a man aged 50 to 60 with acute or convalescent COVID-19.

In nucleotides, the CDR3 is TGTGCCAGCAGTTTATTGGGTAGCGGGGCTAGGCGAGAAGAGCAGTACTTC. Its translation is CASSLLGSGARREEQYF. This chain uses TRBV27 with TRBJ2-7; TRBD2 agrees at 8 bases. With 1 base clipped from V and 7 bases from J, the junction kept 15 bases outside the gene matches. Germline values: CDR1 MNHEY, CDR2 SMNVEV (reference sequence). The CDR3 runs 17 residues.

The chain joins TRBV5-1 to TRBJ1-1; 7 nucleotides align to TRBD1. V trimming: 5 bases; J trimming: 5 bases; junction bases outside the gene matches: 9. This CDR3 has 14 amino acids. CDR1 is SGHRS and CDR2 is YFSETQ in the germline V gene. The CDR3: CASSQGGAGTEAFF. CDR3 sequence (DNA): TGCGCCAGCAGTCAAGGGGGCGCGGGGACTGAAGCTTTCTTT.

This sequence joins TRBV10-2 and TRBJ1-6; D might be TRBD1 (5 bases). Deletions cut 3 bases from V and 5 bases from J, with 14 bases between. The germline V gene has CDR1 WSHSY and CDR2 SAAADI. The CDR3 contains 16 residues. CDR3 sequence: CASSEGVIGDNSPLHF. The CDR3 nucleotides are TGCGCCAGCAGTGAAGGGGTAATAGGTGATAATTCACCCCTCCACTTT.

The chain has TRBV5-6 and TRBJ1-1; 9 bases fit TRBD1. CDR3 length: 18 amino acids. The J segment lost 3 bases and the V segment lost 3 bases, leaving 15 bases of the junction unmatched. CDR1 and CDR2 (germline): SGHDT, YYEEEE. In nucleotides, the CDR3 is TGTGCCAGCAGCTGCACCCGGGACAGGGTTTTTGAGGACACTGAAGCTTTCTTT. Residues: CASSCTRDRVFEDTEAFF.

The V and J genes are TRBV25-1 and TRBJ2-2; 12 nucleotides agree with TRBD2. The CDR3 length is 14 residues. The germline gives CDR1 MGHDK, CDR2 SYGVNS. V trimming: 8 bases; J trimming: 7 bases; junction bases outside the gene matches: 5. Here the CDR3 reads CASELAGGLGELFF. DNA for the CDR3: TGTGCCAGCGAACTAGCGGGGGGTCTCGGGGAGCTGTTTTTT.

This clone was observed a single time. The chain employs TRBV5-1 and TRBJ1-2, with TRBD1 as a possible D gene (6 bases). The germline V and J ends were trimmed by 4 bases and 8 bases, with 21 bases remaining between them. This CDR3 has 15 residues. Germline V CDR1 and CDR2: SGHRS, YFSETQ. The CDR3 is CASSLIRKGVYGYTF. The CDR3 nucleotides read TGCGCCAGCAGCCTTATACGGAAGGGGGTATACGGCTACACCTTC.

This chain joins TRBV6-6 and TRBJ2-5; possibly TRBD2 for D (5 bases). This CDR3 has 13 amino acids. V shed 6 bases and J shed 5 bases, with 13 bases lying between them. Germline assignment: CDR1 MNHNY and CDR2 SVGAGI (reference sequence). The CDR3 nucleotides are TGTGCCAGCAGCGGCGGAGGCGGGGAGACCCAGTACTTC. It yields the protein CASSGGGGETQYF.

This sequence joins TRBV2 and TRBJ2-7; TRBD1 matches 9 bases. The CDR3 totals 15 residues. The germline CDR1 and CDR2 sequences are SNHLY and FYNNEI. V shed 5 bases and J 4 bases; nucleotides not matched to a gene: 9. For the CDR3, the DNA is TGTGCCAGCAGTCCGGGACAGGGCCGCTTATACGAGCAGTACTTC. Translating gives CASSPGQGRLYEQYF.

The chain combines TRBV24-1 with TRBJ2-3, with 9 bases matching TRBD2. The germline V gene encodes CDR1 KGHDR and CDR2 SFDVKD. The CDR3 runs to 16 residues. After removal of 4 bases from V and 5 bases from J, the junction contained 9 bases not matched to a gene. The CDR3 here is CATSDLSSGVGDTQYF. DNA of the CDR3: TGTGCCACCAGTGACCTTTCTAGCGGGGTCGGAGATACGCAGTATTTT.

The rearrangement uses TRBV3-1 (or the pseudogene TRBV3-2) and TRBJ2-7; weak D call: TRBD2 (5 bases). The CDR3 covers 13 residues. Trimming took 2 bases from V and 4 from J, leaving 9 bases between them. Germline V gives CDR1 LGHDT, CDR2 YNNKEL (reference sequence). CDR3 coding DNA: TGTGCCAGCAGCCAACTTCGGGGTTACGAGCAGTACTTC. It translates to CASSQLRGYEQYF.

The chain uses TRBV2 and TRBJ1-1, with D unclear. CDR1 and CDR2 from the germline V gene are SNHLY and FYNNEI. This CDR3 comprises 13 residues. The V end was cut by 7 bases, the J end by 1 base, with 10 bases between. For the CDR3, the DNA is TGTGCCAGCACCGGCGGCAGGAACACTGAAGCTTTCTTT. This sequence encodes CASTGGRNTEAFF.

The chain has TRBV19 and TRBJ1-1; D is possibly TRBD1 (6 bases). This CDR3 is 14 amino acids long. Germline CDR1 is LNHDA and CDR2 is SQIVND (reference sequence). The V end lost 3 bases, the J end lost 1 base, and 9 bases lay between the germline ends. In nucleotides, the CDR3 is TGTGCCAGTAGTATTGACAGGAGGAACACTGAAGCTTTCTTT. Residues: CASSIDRRNTEAFF.

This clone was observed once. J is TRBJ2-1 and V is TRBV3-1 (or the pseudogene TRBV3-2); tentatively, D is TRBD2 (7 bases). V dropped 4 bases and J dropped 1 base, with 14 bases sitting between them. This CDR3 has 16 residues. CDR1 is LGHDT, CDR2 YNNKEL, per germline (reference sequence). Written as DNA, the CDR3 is TGTGCCAGCAGCCCTGGGGGGGCTCAATCCTACAATGAGCAGTTCTTC. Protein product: CASSPGGAQSYNEQFF.

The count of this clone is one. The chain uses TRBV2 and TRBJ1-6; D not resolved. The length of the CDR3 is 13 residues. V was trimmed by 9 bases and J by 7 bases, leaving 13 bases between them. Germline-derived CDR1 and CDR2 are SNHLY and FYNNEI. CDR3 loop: CASGEAINSPLHF. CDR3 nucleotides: TGTGCCAGTGGTGAGGCAATCAATTCACCCCTCCACTTT.

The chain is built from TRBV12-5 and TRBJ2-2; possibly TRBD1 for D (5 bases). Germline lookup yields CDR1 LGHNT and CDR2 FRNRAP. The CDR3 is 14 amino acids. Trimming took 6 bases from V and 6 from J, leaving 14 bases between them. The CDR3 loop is CASGDSLVPGELFF. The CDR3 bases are TGTGCTAGTGGAGACAGTTTAGTCCCCGGGGAGCTGTTTTTT.

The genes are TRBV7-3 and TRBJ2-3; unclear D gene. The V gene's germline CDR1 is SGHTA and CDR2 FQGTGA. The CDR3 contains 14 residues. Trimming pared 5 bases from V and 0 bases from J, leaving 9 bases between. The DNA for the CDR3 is TGTGCCAGCAGCGCACACACCAGCACAGATACGCAGTATTTT. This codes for CASSAHTSTDTQYF.

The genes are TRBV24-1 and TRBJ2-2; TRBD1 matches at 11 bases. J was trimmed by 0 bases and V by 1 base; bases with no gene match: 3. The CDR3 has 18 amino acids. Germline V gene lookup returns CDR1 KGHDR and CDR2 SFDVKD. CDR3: CATSDFWTGGANTGELFF. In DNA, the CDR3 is TGTGCCACCAGTGATTTTTGGACAGGGGGCGCGAACACCGGGGAGCTGTTTTTT.

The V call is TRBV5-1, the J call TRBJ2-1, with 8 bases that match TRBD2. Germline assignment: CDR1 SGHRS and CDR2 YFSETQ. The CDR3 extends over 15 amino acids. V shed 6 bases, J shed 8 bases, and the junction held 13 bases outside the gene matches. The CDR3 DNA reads TGCGCCAGCAAACCGGGACTAGGACCGATACATGAGCAGTTCTTC. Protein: CASKPGLGPIHEQFF. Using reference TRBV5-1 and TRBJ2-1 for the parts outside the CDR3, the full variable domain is KAGVTQTPRYLIKTRGQQVTLSCSPISGHRSVSWYQQTPGQGLQFLFEYFSETQRNKGNFPGRFSGRQFSNSRSEMNVSTLELGDSALYLCASKPGLGPIHEQFFGPGTRLTVL.

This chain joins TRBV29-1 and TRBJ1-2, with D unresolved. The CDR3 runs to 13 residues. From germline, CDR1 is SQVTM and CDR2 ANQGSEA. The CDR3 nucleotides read TGCATTGGGTGGGGAGCTTCTAACTATGGCTACACCTTC. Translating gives CIGWGASNYGYTF. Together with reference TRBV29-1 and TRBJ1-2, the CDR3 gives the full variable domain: SAVISQKPSRDICQRGTSLTIQCQVDSQVTMMFWYRQQPGQSLTLIATANQGSEATYESGFVIDKFPISRPNLTFSTLTVSNMSPEDSSIYLCIGWGASNYGYTFGSGTRLTVV.

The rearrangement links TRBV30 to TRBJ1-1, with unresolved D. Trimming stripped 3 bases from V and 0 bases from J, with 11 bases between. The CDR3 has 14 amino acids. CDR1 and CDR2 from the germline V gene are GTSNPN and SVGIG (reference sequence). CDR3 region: CAWRGRWMNTEAFF. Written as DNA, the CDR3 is TGTGCCTGGAGGGGGAGGTGGATGAACACTGAAGCTTTCTTT.

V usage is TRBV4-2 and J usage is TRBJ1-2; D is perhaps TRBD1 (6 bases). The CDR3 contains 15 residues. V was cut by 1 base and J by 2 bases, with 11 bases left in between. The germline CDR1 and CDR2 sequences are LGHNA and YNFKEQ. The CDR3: CASSQAGGANYGYTF. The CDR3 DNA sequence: TGTGCCAGCAGCCAAGCGGGGGGCGCGAACTATGGCTACACCTTC.

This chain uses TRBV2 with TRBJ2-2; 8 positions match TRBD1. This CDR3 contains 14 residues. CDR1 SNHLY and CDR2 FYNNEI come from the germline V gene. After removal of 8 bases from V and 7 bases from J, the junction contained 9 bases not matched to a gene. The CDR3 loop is CASSVTGGIGELFF. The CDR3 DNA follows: TGTGCCAGCTCGGTCACAGGGGGAATCGGGGAGCTGTTTTTT.

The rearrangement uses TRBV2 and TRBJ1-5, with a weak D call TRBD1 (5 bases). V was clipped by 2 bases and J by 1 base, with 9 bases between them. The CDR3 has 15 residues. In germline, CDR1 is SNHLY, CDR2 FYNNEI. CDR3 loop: CASSEQGLSNQPQHF. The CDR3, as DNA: TGTGCCAGCAGTGAACAGGGCCTCAGCAATCAGCCCCAGCATTTT.

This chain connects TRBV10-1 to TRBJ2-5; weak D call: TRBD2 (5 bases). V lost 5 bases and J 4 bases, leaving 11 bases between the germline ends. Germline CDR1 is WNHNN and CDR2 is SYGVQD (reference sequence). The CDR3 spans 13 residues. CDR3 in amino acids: CASSPGGGETQYF. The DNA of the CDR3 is TGCGCCAGCAGTCCCGGAGGCGGAGAGACCCAGTACTTC.

CDR3 residues: CASSFRDRPYNEQFF. CDR3 in DNA: TGTGCCAGCAGCTTCCGGGACAGGCCCTACAATGAGCAGTTCTTC. This chain links TRBV5-6 with TRBJ2-1; 8 bases are shared with TRBD1. The CDR3 has 15 residues. V shed 2 bases and J 2 bases; nucleotides not matched to a gene: 3. Per germline, CDR1 SGHDT and CDR2 YYEEEE.

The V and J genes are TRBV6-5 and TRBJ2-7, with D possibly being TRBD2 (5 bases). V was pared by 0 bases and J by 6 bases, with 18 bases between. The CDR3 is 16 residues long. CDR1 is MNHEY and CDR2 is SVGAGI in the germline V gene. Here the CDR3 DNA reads TGTGCCAGCAGTTACTCCCGGGAAGATTCTCTTTGCGAGCAGTACTTC. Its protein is CASSYSREDSLCEQYF.

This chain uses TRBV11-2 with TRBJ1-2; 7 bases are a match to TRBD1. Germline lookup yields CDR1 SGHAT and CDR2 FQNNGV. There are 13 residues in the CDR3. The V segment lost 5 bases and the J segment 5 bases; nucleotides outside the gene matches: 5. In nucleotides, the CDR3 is TGTGCCAGCAGCACGGGACAGAAATATGGCTACACCTTC. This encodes CASSTGQKYGYTF.

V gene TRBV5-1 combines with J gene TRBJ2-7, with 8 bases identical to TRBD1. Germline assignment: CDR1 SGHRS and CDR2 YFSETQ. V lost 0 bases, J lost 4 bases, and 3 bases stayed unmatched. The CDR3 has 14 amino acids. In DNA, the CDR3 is TGCGCCAGCAGCTTGGCCGGGACAGGTTACGAGCAGTACTTC. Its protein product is CASSLAGTGYEQYF. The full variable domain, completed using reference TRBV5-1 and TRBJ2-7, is KAGVTQTPRYLIKTRGQQVTLSCSPISGHRSVSWYQQTPGQGLQFLFEYFSETQRNKGNFPGRFSGRQFSNSRSEMNVSTLELGDSALYLCASSLAGTGYEQYFGPGTRLTVT.

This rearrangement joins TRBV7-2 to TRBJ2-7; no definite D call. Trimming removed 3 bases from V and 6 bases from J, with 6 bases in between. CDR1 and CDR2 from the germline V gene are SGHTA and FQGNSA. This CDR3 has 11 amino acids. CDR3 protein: CASSFRVEQYF. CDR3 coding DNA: TGTGCCAGCAGCTTTCGTGTCGAGCAGTACTTC. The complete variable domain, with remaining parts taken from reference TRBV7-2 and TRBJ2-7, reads GAGVSQSPSNKVTEKGKDVELRCDPISGHTALYWYRQSLGQGLEFLIYFQGNSAPDKSGLPSDRFSAERTGGSVSTLTIQRTQQEDSAVYLCASSFRVEQYFGPGTRLTVT.

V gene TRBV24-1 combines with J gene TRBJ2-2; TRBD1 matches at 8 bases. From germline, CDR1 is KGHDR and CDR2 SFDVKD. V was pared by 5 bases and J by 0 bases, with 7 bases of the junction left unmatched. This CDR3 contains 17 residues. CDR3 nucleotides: TGTGCCACCAGTGCCCTCGGGACAGGAACGAACACCGGGGAGCTGTTTTTT. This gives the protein CATSALGTGTNTGELFF.

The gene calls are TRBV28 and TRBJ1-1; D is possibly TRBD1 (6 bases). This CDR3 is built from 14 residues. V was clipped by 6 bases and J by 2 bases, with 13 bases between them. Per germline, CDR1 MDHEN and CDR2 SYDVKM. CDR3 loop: CASRPLQGNTEAFF. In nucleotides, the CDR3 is TGTGCCAGCAGACCTCTACAGGGAAACACTGAAGCTTTCTTT.

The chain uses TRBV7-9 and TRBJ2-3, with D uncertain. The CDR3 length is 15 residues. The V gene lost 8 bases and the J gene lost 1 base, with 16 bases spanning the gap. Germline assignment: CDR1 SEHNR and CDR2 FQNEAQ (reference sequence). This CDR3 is CASYGYVGRTDTQYF. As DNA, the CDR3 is TGTGCCAGCTATGGTTACGTGGGCCGCACAGATACGCAGTATTTT. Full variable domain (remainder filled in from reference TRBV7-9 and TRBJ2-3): DTGVSQNPRHKITKRGQNVTFRCDPISEHNRLYWYRQTLGQGPEFLTYFQNEAQLEKSRLLSDRFSAERPKGSFSTLEIQRTEQGDSAMYLCASYGYVGRTDTQYFGPGTRLTVL.